This T cell receptor (beta chain) was sequenced in a study of T cells in Graves' hyperthyroidism and ophthalmopathy. Calling Graves' hyperthyroidism stable meant ophthalmopathy did not progress within 18 months. Researchers barred patients who had uncontrolled infection, other autoimmune disease, pregnancy or lactation. For this clonotype: Its antigen is currently unknown.

Overall study findings and caveats: Ophthalmopathy stood apart from stable hyperthyroidism in a 13 V-J model.

CDR3 length equals 13 residues. CDR1 and CDR2 (germline): SGDLS, YYNGEE. V was cut by 4 bases and J by 4 bases, with 11 bases left in between. Template material for amplifying TCR beta CDR3 regions consisted of RNA transcripts. The HTBI primer set drove a first-round RT-PCR of the TCR CDR3. Using its own MiXCR run on the multiplex PCR reads, TCRdb lists one record per CDR3 protein. The sample records hundreds of thousands of distinct CDR3 sequences, approximately 19% being singletons. The clonotype was recovered from a woman aged 18-30 years with Graves' hyperthyroidism. The chain carries TRBV9 and TRBJ1-2; D might be TRBD1 (5 bases). The material sequenced was blood. CDR3 in amino acids: CASSTQGSYGYTF. Here the CDR3 DNA reads TGTGCCAGCAGCACGCAGGGTTCCTATGGCTACACCTTC.